This T cell receptor (beta chain) emerged from a study of blood T cell repertoires in COVID-19. Study in general: Sites in the United States, Italy and Spain provided acute and convalescent COVID-19 samples. T cells, B-cell-depleted T cells, or PBMCs supplied cDNA or gDNA.

As to this clone: This sample also contains other DNA sequences that code for the same CDR3.

How the authors handled the data: For nucleated cells, counts were estimated from reference gene primer amplification. Measured with immunoSEQ multiplex PCR; TCRdb has only the in-frame clones, and not every one. D and trimming come from the DNA, and the V and J calls and clone size come from that table. The sample lists about 240,000 clones, over 80% seen once, with around 2% in the top ten. With 0 bases removed from V and 1 base from J, the gap between germline ends came to 9 bases. CDR1 and CDR2 from the germline V gene are MNHEY and SVGAGI. The CDR3 runs 15 residues. The V call is TRBV6-5, the J call TRBJ1-1; no definite D call. Input material: peripheral blood. The sequence was collected from a man aged 30-40 years who had recovered from COVID-19. CDR3 loop: CASSYSTRGNTEAFF. CDR3 nucleotide sequence: TGTGCCAGCAGTTACTCGACCCGGGGGAACACTGAAGCTTTCTTT.